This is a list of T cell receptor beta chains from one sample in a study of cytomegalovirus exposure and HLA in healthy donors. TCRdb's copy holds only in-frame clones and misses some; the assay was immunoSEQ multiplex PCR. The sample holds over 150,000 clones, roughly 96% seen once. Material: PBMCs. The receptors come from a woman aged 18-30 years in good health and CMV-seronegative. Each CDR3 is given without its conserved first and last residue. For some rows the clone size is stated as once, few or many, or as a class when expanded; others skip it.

CDR3aa: ASRRTAEGTEAF
v_gene: TRBV5-5
abundance: NA

CDR3aa: ASGPGGSEAF
v_gene: TRBV5-1
abundance: NA

CDR3aa: ASSLGQGGGKTQY
v_gene: TRBV7-9
abundance: NA

CDR3aa: ASSTTGSSEQY
v_gene: TRBV7-9
abundance: NA

CDR3aa: ASRSRTTDNEQF
v_gene: TRBV5-1
abundance: NA

CDR3aa: ASSLSEGRYNEQF
v_gene: TRBV7-6
abundance: NA

CDR3aa: ASSPPGNRGTEAF
v_gene: TRBV18
abundance: NA

CDR3aa: ASSTTTGFYEQY
v_gene: TRBV7-2
abundance: NA

CDR3aa: ASSLPGGASTDTQY
v_gene: TRBV5-8
abundance: NA

CDR3aa: ASTAGSYNSPLH
v_gene: TRBV6-6
abundance: NA

CDR3aa: ASSFRRGNQPQH
v_gene: TRBV5-8
abundance: NA

CDR3aa: ASSFAGALSDYNEQF
v_gene: TRBV27
abundance: NA

CDR3aa: ASSMRLAGYNEQF
v_gene: TRBV19
abundance: NA

CDR3aa: ASSTGRNIQY
v_gene: TRBV7-8
abundance: NA

CDR3aa: ASSVAPSGGPSYNEQF
v_gene: TRBV9
abundance: once

CDR3aa: ASSRQGSNQPQH
v_gene: TRBV27
abundance: NA

CDR3aa: ASSPGTASGNTIY
v_gene: TRBV27
abundance: NA